This TCR beta chain originates from a study of T cells in localized non-small cell lung cancer. Overall study findings and caveats: Clonality of T cells reached its maximum in uninvolved adjacent lung, surpassing tumor. Longer overall survival accompanied higher blood T cell density.

CDR1 is GTSNPN and CDR2 is SVGIG in the germline V gene (reference sequence). The CDR3 is 19 residues long. The V end was cut by 0 bases, the J end by 0 bases, with 21 bases between. Assay: immunoSEQ multiplex PCR; the TCRdb copy retains only in-frame clones and omits some. The profile shows approximately 70,000 clones, roughly 79% of them singletons. As to this clone: Its antigen is unknown.

The chain carries TRBV30 and TRBJ1-3, with D possibly TRBD1 on 6 matching bases. The receptor was derived from a man aged 40 to 70 with stage II lung adenocarcinoma. The source material was PBMCs, sampled before any cancer treatment. CDR3 region: CAWSVRGAKVWNSGNTIYF. For the CDR3, the DNA is TGTGCCTGGAGTGTACGGGGGGCAAAAGTATGGAACTCTGGAAACACCATATATTTT.